Listed here is a single T cell receptor (beta chain). The sample originates from a study of PD-L1 blockade in urothelial cancer. This sample's time point: peripheral blood 6 weeks after treatment start. The CDR3 is 16 residues long. V dropped 4 bases and J dropped 5; count of bases not matched to a gene: 10. Germline V gene data show CDR1 as LGHNA and CDR2 as YNFKEQ. Sequencing was performed with immunoSEQ multiplex PCR; in TCRdb, only in-frame clones are kept and a portion is missing. The repertoire holds roughly 76,000 clones, with approximately 90% as singletons. The V gene is TRBV4-2, the J gene TRBJ2-1, with TRBD1 matching 8 bases. This receptor was obtained from a woman aged 80 or over with urothelial cancer. The specimen comprised PBMCs, sampled around atezolizumab (anti-PD-L1) treatment. The CDR3 spells CASSLSRQGSHNEQFF. The CDR3 DNA is TGTGCCAGCAGCCTCTCCCGACAGGGGTCTCACAATGAGCAGTTCTTC.